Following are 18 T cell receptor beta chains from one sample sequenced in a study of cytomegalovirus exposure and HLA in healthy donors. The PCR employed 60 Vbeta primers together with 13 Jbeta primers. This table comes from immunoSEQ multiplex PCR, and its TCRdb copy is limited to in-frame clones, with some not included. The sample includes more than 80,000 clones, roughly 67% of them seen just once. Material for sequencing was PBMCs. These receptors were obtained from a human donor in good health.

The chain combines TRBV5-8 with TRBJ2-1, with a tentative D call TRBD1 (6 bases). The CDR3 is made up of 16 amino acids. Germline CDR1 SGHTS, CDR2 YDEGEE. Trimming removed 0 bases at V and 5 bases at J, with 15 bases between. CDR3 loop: CASSLVRGLADNEQFF. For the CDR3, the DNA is TGTGCCAGCAGCTTGGTAAGGGGGTTGGCGGACAATGAGCAGTTCTTC. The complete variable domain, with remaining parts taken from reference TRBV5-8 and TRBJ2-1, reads EAGVTQSPTHLIKTRGQQATLRCSPISGHTSVYWYQQALGLGLQFLLWYDEGEERNRGNFPPRFSGRQFPNYSSELNVNALELEDSALYLCASSLVRGLADNEQFFGPGTRLTVL.

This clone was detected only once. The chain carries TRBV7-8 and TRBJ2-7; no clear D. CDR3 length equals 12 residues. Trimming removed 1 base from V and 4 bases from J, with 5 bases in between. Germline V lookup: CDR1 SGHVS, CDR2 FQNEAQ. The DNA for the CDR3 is TGTGCCAGCAGCTTAGTAGTATACGAGCAGTACTTC. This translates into CASSLVVYEQYF.

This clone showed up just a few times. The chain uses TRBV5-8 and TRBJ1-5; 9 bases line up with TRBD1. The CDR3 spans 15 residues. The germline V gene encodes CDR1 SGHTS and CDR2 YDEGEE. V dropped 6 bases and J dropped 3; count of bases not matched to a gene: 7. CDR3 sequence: CASTYTGGYNQPQHF. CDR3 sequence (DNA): TGTGCCAGCACCTATACAGGGGGCTACAATCAGCCCCAGCATTTT.

The CDR3 loop reads CASSQAPGGHNEQFF. CDR3 in DNA: TGCGCCAGCAGCCAGGCCCCCGGGGGGCACAATGAGCAGTTCTTC. The chain has TRBV5-1 and TRBJ2-1, with a possible D match to TRBD2 (7 bases). The CDR3 sequence is 15 residues long. From germline, CDR1 is SGHRS and CDR2 YFSETQ. Trimming pared 4 bases from V and 5 bases from J, leaving 16 bases between.

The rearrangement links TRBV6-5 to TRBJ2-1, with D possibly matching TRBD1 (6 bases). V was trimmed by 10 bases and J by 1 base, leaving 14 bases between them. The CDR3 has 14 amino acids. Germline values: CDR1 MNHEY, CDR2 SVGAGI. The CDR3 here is CATGVGGSYNEQFF. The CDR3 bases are TGTGCCACAGGGGTAGGGGGTTCCTACAATGAGCAGTTCTTC.

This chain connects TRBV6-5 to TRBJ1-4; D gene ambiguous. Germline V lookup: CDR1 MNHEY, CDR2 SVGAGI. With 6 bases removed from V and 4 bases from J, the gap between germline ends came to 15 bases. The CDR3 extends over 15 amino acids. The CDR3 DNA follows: TGTGCCAGCAGGGCCTTGAGAGGCGTTAATGAAAAACTGTTTTTT. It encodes CASRALRGVNEKLFF.

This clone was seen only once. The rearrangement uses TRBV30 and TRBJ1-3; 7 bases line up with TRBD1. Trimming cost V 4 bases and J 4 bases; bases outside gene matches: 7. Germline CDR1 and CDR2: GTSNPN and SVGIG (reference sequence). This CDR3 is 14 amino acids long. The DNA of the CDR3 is TGTGCCTGGACCCCGACAGGGAGAGGAAACACCATATATTTT. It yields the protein CAWTPTGRGNTIYF.

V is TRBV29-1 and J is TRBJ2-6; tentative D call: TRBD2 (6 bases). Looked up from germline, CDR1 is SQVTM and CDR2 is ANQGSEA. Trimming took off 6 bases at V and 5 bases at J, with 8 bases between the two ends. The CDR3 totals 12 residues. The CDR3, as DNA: TGCAGCGTGGGGGGAAGGGCCAACGTCCTGACTTTC. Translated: CSVGGRANVLTF.

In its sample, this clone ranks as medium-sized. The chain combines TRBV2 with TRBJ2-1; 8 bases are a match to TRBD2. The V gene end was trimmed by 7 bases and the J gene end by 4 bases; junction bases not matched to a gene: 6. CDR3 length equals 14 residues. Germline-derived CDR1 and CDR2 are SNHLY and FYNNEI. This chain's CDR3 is CASNRLATYNEQFF. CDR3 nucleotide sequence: TGTGCCAGCAACCGACTAGCGACGTACAATGAGCAGTTCTTC.

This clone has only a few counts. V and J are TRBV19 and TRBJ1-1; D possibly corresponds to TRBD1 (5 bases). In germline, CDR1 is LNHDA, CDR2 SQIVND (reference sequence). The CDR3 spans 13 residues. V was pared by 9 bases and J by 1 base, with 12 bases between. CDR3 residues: CASSTATNTEAFF. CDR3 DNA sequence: TGTGCCAGCTCGACAGCGACGAACACTGAAGCTTTCTTT.

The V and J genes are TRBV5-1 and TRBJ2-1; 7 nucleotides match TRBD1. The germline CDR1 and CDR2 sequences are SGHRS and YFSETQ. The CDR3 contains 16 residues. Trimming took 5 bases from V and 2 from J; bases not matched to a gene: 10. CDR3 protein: CASSPNRGLPYNEQFF. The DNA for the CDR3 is TGCGCCAGCAGTCCTAACAGGGGATTACCCTACAATGAGCAGTTCTTC.

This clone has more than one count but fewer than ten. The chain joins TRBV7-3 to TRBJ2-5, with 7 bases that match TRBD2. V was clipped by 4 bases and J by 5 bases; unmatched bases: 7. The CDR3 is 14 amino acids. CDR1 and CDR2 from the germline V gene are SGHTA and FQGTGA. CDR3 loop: CASSSTGGLETQYF. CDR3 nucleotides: TGTGCCAGCAGCTCAACGGGGGGTCTGGAGACCCAGTACTTC.

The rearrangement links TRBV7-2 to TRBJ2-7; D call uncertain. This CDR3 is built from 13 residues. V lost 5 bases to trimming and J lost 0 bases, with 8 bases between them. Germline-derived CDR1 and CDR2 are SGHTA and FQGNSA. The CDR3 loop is CASSLRDSYEQYF. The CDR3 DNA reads TGTGCCAGCAGCCTACGCGACTCCTACGAGCAGTACTTC.

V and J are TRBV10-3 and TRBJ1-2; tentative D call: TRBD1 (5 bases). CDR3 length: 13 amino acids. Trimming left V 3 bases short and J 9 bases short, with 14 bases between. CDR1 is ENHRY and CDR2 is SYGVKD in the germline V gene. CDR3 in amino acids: CAISDDNRGSYTF. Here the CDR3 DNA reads TGTGCCATCAGTGATGATAATCGGGGGAGCTACACCTTC.

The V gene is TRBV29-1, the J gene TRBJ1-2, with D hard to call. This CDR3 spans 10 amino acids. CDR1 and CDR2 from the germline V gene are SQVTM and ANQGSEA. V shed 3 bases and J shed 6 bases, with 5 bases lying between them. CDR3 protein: CSVDGDGYTF. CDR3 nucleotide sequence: TGCAGCGTTGACGGGGATGGCTACACCTTC.

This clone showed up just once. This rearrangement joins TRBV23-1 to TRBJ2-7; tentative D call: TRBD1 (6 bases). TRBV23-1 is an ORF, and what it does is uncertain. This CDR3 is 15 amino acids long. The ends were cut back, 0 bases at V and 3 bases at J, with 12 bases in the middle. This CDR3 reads CASSQSRDKHYEQYF. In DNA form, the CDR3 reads TGCGCCAGCAGTCAATCTCGGGACAAACACTACGAGCAGTACTTC.

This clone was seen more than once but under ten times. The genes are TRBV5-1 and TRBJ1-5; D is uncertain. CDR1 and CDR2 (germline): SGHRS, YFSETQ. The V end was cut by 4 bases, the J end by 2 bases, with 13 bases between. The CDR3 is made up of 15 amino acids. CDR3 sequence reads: CASSPDGGRNQPQHF. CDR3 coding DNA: TGCGCCAGCAGCCCGGACGGAGGGCGCAATCAGCCCCAGCATTTT.

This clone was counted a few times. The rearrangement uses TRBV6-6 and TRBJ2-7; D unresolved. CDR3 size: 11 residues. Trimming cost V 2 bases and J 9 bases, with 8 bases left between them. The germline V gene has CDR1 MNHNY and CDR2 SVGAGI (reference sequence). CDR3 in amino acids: CASSYGVGQYF. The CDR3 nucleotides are TGTGCCAGCAGTTACGGAGTCGGGCAGTACTTC.